Below, 28 T cell receptor beta chains from the same sample are listed, as sequenced in a study of cytomegalovirus exposure and HLA in healthy donors (dated by TCRdb to about 2017). Library creation used the immunoSEQ multiplex PCR assay. For the multiplex PCR, a mixture combining 60 forward primers for TCR Vbeta segments and 13 reverse primers for TCR Jbeta segments was used. Here the immuneACCESS table is served through TCRdb, limited to in-frame sequences with V and J called. Missing clones are a known gap in these copies; in checked studies unresolved V genes cover under half, and the rest lacks a known reason. Present in this sample are approximately 85,000 clones, 55% to 85% of which were seen just once. The leading ten clones occupy around 10% of the sample. Sequenced sample: PBMCs. These receptors all come from a woman in her thirties or forties in good health and CMV-seropositive.

This CDR3 reads CASSPPATGVMNEQFF. The CDR3 DNA sequence: TGTGCCAGCAGTCCACCCGCTACGGGAGTCATGAATGAGCAGTTCTTC. V gene TRBV27 combines with J gene TRBJ2-1; D is perhaps TRBD2 (6 bases). Between the trimmed V and J ends, which lost 5 bases and 7 bases, there was a span of 21 bases. CDR3 length: 16 residues. The V gene's germline CDR1 is MNHEY and CDR2 SMNVEV (reference sequence).

This clone has just a few counts. This sequence joins TRBV10-3 and TRBJ1-2; 9 bases are a match to TRBD1. Trimming took 2 bases from V and 4 from J; bases not matched to a gene: 8. The CDR3 contains 16 residues. Germline V gene data show CDR1 as ENHRY and CDR2 as SYGVKD. DNA for the CDR3: TGTGCCATCAGTGAGACAGGGGGCGTACGGAGCTATGGCTACACCTTC. Its translation: CAISETGGVRSYGYTF.

This chain uses TRBV29-1 with TRBJ2-6, with 7 bases identical to TRBD2. The CDR3 sequence is 18 residues long. The ends lost 6 bases at V and 3 bases at J; junction bases unmatched: 17. CDR1 and CDR2 (germline): SQVTM, ANQGSEA. This CDR3 reads CSVETERGGAGGANVLTF. The CDR3 coding sequence is TGCAGCGTGGAAACAGAGCGGGGAGGCGCGGGTGGGGCCAACGTCCTGACTTTC.

This clone was detected only once. The gene calls are TRBV6-6 and TRBJ2-5, with 7 nucleotides matching TRBD2. Judging by the DNA end, TRBJ2-7 fits better; the J call may be wrong. Germline CDR1 reads MNHNY; CDR2 reads SVGAGI (reference sequence). The CDR3 has 16 residues. The CDR3 loop reads CASRGETVSSSYEQYF. CDR3 sequence (DNA): TGTGCCAGCCGGGGGGAAACCGTCTCAAGCTCCTACGAGCAGTACTTC.

This chain uses TRBV5-5 with TRBJ1-1; TRBD1 matches at 8 bases. Per germline, CDR1 SGHKS and CDR2 YYEKEE (reference sequence). V lost 4 bases, J lost 4 bases, and 12 bases stayed unmatched. This CDR3 region has 16 residues. The CDR3 region is CASSLGQGMVGTEAFF. The CDR3 nucleotides are TGTGCCAGCAGCCTAGGACAGGGCATGGTGGGCACTGAAGCTTTCTTT.

The rearrangement joins TRBV7-9 to TRBJ2-1, with TRBD1 matching over 8 bases. Germline-derived CDR1 and CDR2 are SEHNR and FQNEAQ (reference sequence). This CDR3 is built from 13 residues. V gave up 4 bases and J gave up 7 bases; unmatched junction bases: 3. In DNA, the CDR3 is TGTGCCAGCAGCTGGGACAGGTTGAATGAGCAGTTCTTC. Protein sequence: CASSWDRLNEQFF.

This CDR3 is CASSPATGLYTEAFF. The CDR3 DNA reads TGTGCCAGCAGCCCGGCGACAGGGCTTTACACTGAAGCTTTCTTT. The rearrangement uses TRBV7-9 and TRBJ1-1, with 7 positions matching TRBD1. Germline-derived CDR1 and CDR2 are SEHNR and FQNEAQ (reference sequence). V shed 5 bases and J 3 bases; nucleotides not matched to a gene: 9. The CDR3 has 15 residues.

This chain joins TRBV2 and TRBJ1-5, with TRBD1 as a possible D gene (5 bases). The germline CDR1 and CDR2 sequences are SNHLY and FYNNEI. The CDR3 covers 16 residues. V lost 4 bases to trimming and J lost 2 bases, with 15 bases between them. The CDR3 nucleotides read TGTGCCAGCAGTGGGGGGGGAAGAGGGGGCAATCAGCCCCAGCATTTT. Translating gives CASSGGGRGGNQPQHF.

In this sample, this clone turned up a few times. The chain carries TRBV6-1 and TRBJ2-7; 7 positions match TRBD1. This CDR3 is 14 amino acids long. CDR1 MNHNS and CDR2 SASEGT come from the germline V gene. The J segment lost 3 bases and the V segment lost 7 bases, leaving 9 bases of the junction unmatched. CDR3 sequence: CASTRGKESYEQYF. CDR3 DNA sequence: TGTGCCAGCACCAGGGGGAAGGAGAGCTACGAGCAGTACTTC.

This rearrangement joins TRBV6-5 to TRBJ2-1; TRBD2 might be the D (7 bases). Germline CDR1 is MNHEY and CDR2 is SVGAGI. The CDR3 extends over 16 amino acids. V dropped 2 bases and J dropped 8 bases, with 19 bases sitting between them. As DNA, the CDR3 is TGTGCCAGCAGTTACGGGGGGGCAGGGGCAGGGGATGAGCAGTTCTTC. This gives the protein CASSYGGAGAGDEQFF.

This clone has just a few counts. The CDR3 spells CARNRDRNTEAFF. CDR3 in DNA: TGTGCCAGAAATCGGGACAGAAACACTGAAGCTTTCTTT. J is TRBJ1-1 and V is TRBV2, with TRBD1 matching over 7 bases. CDR1 is SNHLY, CDR2 FYNNEI, per germline. Trimming took 9 bases from V and 2 from J; bases not matched to a gene: 6. This CDR3 is 13 amino acids long.

The J gene is TRBJ1-5, the V gene TRBV6-6; possibly TRBD1 for D (5 bases). Germline V lookup: CDR1 MNHNY, CDR2 SVGAGI (reference sequence). CDR3 length: 15 residues. The V gene lost 7 bases and the J gene lost 3 bases, with 16 bases spanning the gap. The CDR3 DNA sequence: TGTGCCAGCACCCGGGGGGAACAGTTCAATCAGCCCCAGCATTTT. Translation: CASTRGEQFNQPQHF.

For this clone: One end of the junction varies from germline; a read error may be responsible. The rearrangement uses TRBV30 and TRBJ1-2; no firm D call. Germline CDR1 reads GTSNPN; CDR2 reads SVGIG (reference sequence). The CDR3 is 13 amino acids. The CDR3 nucleotides are TGTGCCTGGAGTGTATCTGGACTGCGAACTTACTCCTTC. It codes for CAWSVSGLRTYSF. The full variable domain, with the rest looked up from reference TRBV30 and TRBJ1-2, is SQTIHQWPATLVQPVGSPLSLECTVEGTSNPNLYWYRQAAGRGLQLLFYSVGIGQISSEVPQNLSASRPQDRQFILSSKKLLLSDSGFYLCAWSVSGLRTYSFGSGTRLTVV.

This rearrangement joins TRBV7-2 to TRBJ1-2, with 7 bases identical to TRBD1. J gave up 4 bases and V 0 bases, and 2 bases lay outside the gene matches. Germline CDR1 SGHTA, CDR2 FQGNSA. The CDR3 covers 14 residues. The CDR3 coding sequence is TGTGCCAGCAGCTTAGCCGACAGGGCCTATGGCTACACCTTC. Amino acids: CASSLADRAYGYTF. Full variable domain (outside the CDR3, taken from reference TRBV7-2 and TRBJ1-2): GAGVSQSPSNKVTEKGKDVELRCDPISGHTALYWYRQSLGQGLEFLIYFQGNSAPDKSGLPSDRFSAERTGGSVSTLTIQRTQQEDSAVYLCASSLADRAYGYTFGSGTRLTVV.

J is TRBJ2-1 and V is TRBV2, with D tentatively TRBD2 (7 bases). With 8 bases removed from V and 2 bases from J, the gap between germline ends came to 10 bases. The CDR3 runs 13 residues. Per the germline V gene, CDR1 is SNHLY and CDR2 is FYNNEI. CDR3 coding DNA: TGTGCCAGCGGGGGGGCCCCCTACAATGAGCAGTTCTTC. This translates into CASGGAPYNEQFF.

The chain joins TRBV6-1 to TRBJ2-1; 7 bases align to TRBD2. CDR1 is MNHNS and CDR2 is SASEGT in the germline V gene. The CDR3 length is 13 residues. With 4 bases clipped from V and 9 bases from J, the junction kept 6 bases outside the gene matches. The CDR3 DNA is TGTGCCAGCAGTGGGCAGCGGGAAAGTGAGCAGTTCTTC. It yields the protein CASSGQRESEQFF.

This clone was seen more than once but under ten times. The V gene is TRBV7-9, the J gene TRBJ2-7; 9 positions match TRBD2. This CDR3 spans 16 amino acids. The germline V gene encodes CDR1 SEHNR and CDR2 FQNEAQ (reference sequence). J lost 7 bases, V lost 1 base, and 11 bases had no gene match. For the CDR3, the DNA is TGTGCCAGCAGCTTAGGCGGCCTAGCGGGGCAACCTGAGCAGTACTTC. Translating gives CASSLGGLAGQPEQYF.

This chain joins TRBV27 and TRBJ1-4; possibly TRBD1 for D (6 bases). This CDR3 is built from 15 residues. V was trimmed by 5 bases and J by 8 bases, leaving 18 bases between them. Germline-derived CDR1 and CDR2 are MNHEY and SMNVEV (reference sequence). This CDR3 is CASSQIGTTQEKLFF. The CDR3 DNA reads TGTGCCAGCAGTCAAATCGGGACAACTCAAGAAAAACTGTTTTTT.

This sequence joins TRBV30 and TRBJ1-5; possible D gene TRBD1, 6 bases. V gave up 5 bases and J gave up 0 bases, with 8 bases separating them. Germline-derived CDR1 and CDR2 are GTSNPN and SVGIG (reference sequence). The CDR3 totals 13 residues. The DNA for the CDR3 is TGTGCCTGGGGACAGTATAGCAATCAGCCCCAGCATTTT. Translating it yields CAWGQYSNQPQHF.

This clone was observed a few times. The chain combines TRBV5-1 with TRBJ2-1; 8 bases are a match to TRBD1. With V trimmed by 4 bases and J by 3 bases, 6 bases remained unmatched. The germline gives CDR1 SGHRS, CDR2 YFSETQ. This CDR3 spans 15 amino acids. The CDR3 spells CASSQAGTGYNEQFF. DNA for the CDR3: TGCGCCAGCAGCCAGGCAGGGACAGGCTACAATGAGCAGTTCTTC.

A few counts support this clone. The V gene is TRBV5-4, the J gene TRBJ2-7; possibly TRBD1 for D (5 bases). CDR1 is SGHNT, CDR2 YYREEE, per germline (reference sequence). V shed 3 bases and J shed 5 bases, with 12 bases lying between them. The CDR3 covers 13 residues. The DNA of the CDR3 is TGTGCCAGCAGCTCCTCAGGGCACAACGAGCAGTACTTC. Protein: CASSSSGHNEQYF.

This sequence joins TRBV5-6 and TRBJ2-4; 7 bases line up with TRBD1. Germline trimming cut 4 bases from V and 4 bases from J; bases unmatched to any gene: 11. The length of the CDR3 is 16 residues. Germline V lookup: CDR1 SGHDT, CDR2 YYEEEE. CDR3: CASSRYPGTDKNIQYF. The CDR3, as DNA: TGTGCCAGCAGCCGGTACCCCGGGACAGATAAAAACATTCAGTACTTC.

The chain uses TRBV7-9 and TRBJ1-1; the match to TRBD1 covers 7 bases. CDR3 length: 14 residues. J was trimmed by 2 bases and V by 2 bases; bases with no gene match: 2. Per germline, CDR1 SEHNR and CDR2 FQNEAQ (reference sequence). The CDR3 nucleotides are TGTGCCAGCAGCTTACAAGGGGGCAACACTGAAGCTTTCTTT. This encodes CASSLQGGNTEAFF.

V gene TRBV6-6 combines with J gene TRBJ1-1; no clear D gene. CDR3 length: 12 residues. Germline CDR1 reads MNHNY; CDR2 reads SVGAGI (reference sequence). V lost 0 bases, J lost 10 bases, and 9 bases lay in between. The CDR3 loop reads CASSYSLSGAFF. DNA for the CDR3: TGTGCCAGCAGTTACTCGTTGAGTGGAGCTTTCTTT.

This chain links TRBV6-6 with TRBJ2-5, with 8 bases lining up with TRBD1. CDR1 is MNHNY and CDR2 is SVGAGI in the germline V gene (reference sequence). This CDR3 comprises 15 residues. With 5 bases clipped from V and 4 bases from J, the junction kept 9 bases outside the gene matches. The CDR3 region is CASSPPTGGVETQYF. The CDR3 DNA reads as TGTGCCAGCAGTCCCCCCACAGGGGGTGTAGAGACCCAGTACTTC.

CDR3: CASSEDVAGGTDTQYF. The CDR3 DNA sequence: TGCGCCAGCAGTGAGGATGTCGCCGGGGGCACAGATACGCAGTATTTT. The chain uses TRBV10-1 and TRBJ2-3, with D maybe TRBD2 (5 bases). There are 16 residues in the CDR3. Trimming took 2 bases from V and 1 from J, leaving 13 bases between them. Per germline, CDR1 WNHNN and CDR2 SYGVQD (reference sequence).

The V gene is TRBV7-6, the J gene TRBJ2-1; 7 positions agree with TRBD1. V lost 5 bases to trimming and J lost 9 bases; unmatched junction nucleotides: 7. CDR3 length: 13 residues. Germline CDR1 reads SGHVS; CDR2 reads FNYEAQ. The CDR3 spells CASSRGQTTEQFF. CDR3 in DNA: TGTGCCAGCAGCCGGGGACAGACCACTGAGCAGTTCTTC.

The chain carries TRBV5-1 and TRBJ1-1, with 8 nucleotides matching TRBD1. V dropped 5 bases and J dropped 4; count of bases not matched to a gene: 10. There are 15 residues in the CDR3. Germline assignment: CDR1 SGHRS and CDR2 YFSETQ. CDR3 sequence reads: CASSDRTGTVTEAFF. CDR3 bases: TGCGCCAGCAGTGATCGGACAGGGACAGTCACTGAAGCTTTCTTT.